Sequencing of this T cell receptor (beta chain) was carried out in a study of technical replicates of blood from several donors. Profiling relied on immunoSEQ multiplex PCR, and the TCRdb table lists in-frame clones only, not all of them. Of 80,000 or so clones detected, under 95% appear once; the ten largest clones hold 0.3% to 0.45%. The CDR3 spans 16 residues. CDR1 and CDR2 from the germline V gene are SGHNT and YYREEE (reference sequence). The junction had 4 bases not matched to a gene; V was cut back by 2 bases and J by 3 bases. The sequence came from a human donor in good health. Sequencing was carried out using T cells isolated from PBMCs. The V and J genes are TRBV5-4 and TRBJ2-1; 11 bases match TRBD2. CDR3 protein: CASSLGLAGIYNEQFF. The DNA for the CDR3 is TGTGCCAGCAGCTTAGGACTAGCGGGTATCTACAATGAGCAGTTCTTC.